This T cell receptor (beta chain) was retrieved from a study of blood T cell repertoires in COVID-19. Study as a whole: The United States, Italy and Spain were the sources of the acute and convalescent COVID-19 samples. T cells, B-cell-depleted T cells, or PBMCs provided the cDNA or gDNA that served as material.

Per the study methods: Cell counts per sample came from amplifying reference gene primers. Assay: immunoSEQ multiplex PCR; the TCRdb copy retains only in-frame clones and omits some. D and trimming come from the DNA, and the V and J calls and clone size come from that table. The sample contains 300,000 to 450,000 clones, about 87% of which appear only once. CDR1 and CDR2 from the germline V gene are MDHEN and SYDVKM. Germline trimming cut 5 bases from V and 4 bases from J; bases unmatched to any gene: 12. This CDR3 is built from 18 residues. The sequence was obtained from a human donor in a cohort sampled during active COVID-19. The sample was peripheral blood. This chain links TRBV28 with TRBJ2-5, with 14 nucleotides matching TRBD2. The CDR3 loop is CASSLSGTSGSWGETQYF. The CDR3 DNA follows: TGTGCCAGCAGTCTTTCCGGGACTAGCGGGAGTTGGGGAGAGACCCAGTACTTC.